The 7 T cell receptor beta chains in this list originate from one sample, sequenced in a study of cytomegalovirus exposure and HLA in healthy donors. Primers included in the PCR were 60 Vbeta and 13 Jbeta primers. Some clones are missing from TCRdb's copy, which holds only in-frame ones; the method was immunoSEQ multiplex PCR. The table lists some 70,000 clones, around 70% of them singletons, with roughly 11% in the top ten. Sequences were obtained from PBMCs. These receptors all come from a woman between 25 and 40 years old in good health and CMV-seronegative.

The chain links TRBV9 to TRBJ2-3; TRBD2 is a possible D gene (6 bases). This CDR3 spans 13 amino acids. Trimming removed 3 bases from V and 6 bases from J, with 11 bases in between. CDR1 and CDR2 (germline): SGDLS, YYNGEE. CDR3 region: CASSDGDSDTQYF. CDR3 nucleotide sequence: TGTGCCAGCAGCGATGGGGACTCCGATACGCAGTATTTT.

This rearrangement joins TRBV30 to TRBJ2-3; D possibly corresponds to TRBD2 (7 bases). In germline, CDR1 is GTSNPN, CDR2 SVGIG (reference sequence). The ends were cut back, 4 bases at V and 5 bases at J, with 16 bases in the middle. The CDR3 length is 14 residues. The CDR3 DNA sequence: TGTGCCTGGATGGAAGGGGGGGCGGTAGATACGCAGTATTTT. It encodes CAWMEGGAVDTQYF. Combining the CDR3 with reference TRBV30 and TRBJ2-3 gives the whole variable domain SQTIHQWPATLVQPVGSPLSLECTVEGTSNPNLYWYRQAAGRGLQLLFYSVGIGQISSEVPQNLSASRPQDRQFILSSKKLLLSDSGFYLCAWMEGGAVDTQYFGPGTRLTVL.

This clone was counted once. This chain links TRBV5-3 with TRBJ2-7, with 8 positions matching TRBD1. TRBV5-3 is annotated as an ORF whose role is uncertain. The CDR3 is made up of 15 amino acids. With 4 bases clipped from V and 0 bases from J, the junction kept 6 bases outside the gene matches. The CDR3: CARSPRQGSSYEQYF. DNA for the CDR3: TGTGCCAGAAGCCCACGACAGGGGAGCTCCTACGAGCAGTACTTC.

The chain uses TRBV11-1 and TRBJ2-7; 8 bases line up with TRBD1. Trimming cost V 5 bases and J 1 base; bases outside gene matches: 4. Germline loops: CDR1 SGHAT, CDR2 FQDESV (reference sequence). This CDR3 contains 14 residues. CDR3 coding DNA: TGTGCCAGCAGCCCAGACAGGGGTTCCTACGAGCAGTACTTC. As protein: CASSPDRGSYEQYF. Full variable domain (missing parts from reference TRBV11-1 and TRBJ2-7): EAEVAQSPRYKITEKSQAVAFWCDPISGHATLYWYRQILGQGPELLVQFQDESVVDDSQLPKDRFSAERLKGVDSTLKIQPAELGDSAMYLCASSPDRGSYEQYFGPGTRLTVT.

This clone has a handful of counts. The CDR3 region has the DNA TGCGCCAGCAGCCAAGATGTGGACAGGACTCTCACCCCTAATGAGCAGTTCTTC. Its translation: CASSQDVDRTLTPNEQFF. The V and J genes are TRBV4-1 and TRBJ2-1, with 7 positions matching TRBD1. Germline V lookup: CDR1 MGHRA, CDR2 YSYEKL. The CDR3 extends over 18 amino acids. Unmatched junction bases numbered 15, after V lost 0 bases and J lost 7 bases.

The sample holds one count of this clone. The rearrangement links TRBV5-1 to TRBJ1-1; maybe TRBD1 (5 bases). The germline CDR1 and CDR2 sequences are SGHRS and YFSETQ. The CDR3 is 15 amino acids. Between the trimmed V and J ends, which lost 4 bases and 7 bases, there was a span of 20 bases. CDR3 residues: CASSGRDGRISEAFF. The CDR3 nucleotides read TGCGCCAGCAGCGGCCGGGACGGGAGAATTAGTGAAGCTTTCTTT.

This rearrangement joins TRBV2 to TRBJ1-6; D unresolved. The CDR3 spans 11 residues. The germline V and J ends were trimmed by 6 bases and 11 bases, with 8 bases remaining between them. In germline, CDR1 is SNHLY, CDR2 FYNNEI. Here the CDR3 reads CASSDAAPLHF. The CDR3 DNA reads as TGTGCCAGCAGCGATGCGGCACCCCTCCACTTT.